The 22 T cell receptor beta chains below come from one sample, sequenced in a study of Graves' ophthalmopathy and Graves' hyperthyroidism. Amplified material comprised TCR beta CDR3 regions derived from RNA transcripts. The library came from an HTBI-primed first-round RT-PCR and a second-round multiplex PCR. MiXCR, applied by TCRdb to the multiplex PCR reads, yields one record per CDR3 protein. The sample includes about 620,000 distinct CDR3 sequences, about a fifth of them seen just once. Sequencing was carried out using peripheral blood. Source of these receptors: a woman in her late teens or twenties with stable Graves' hyperthyroidism. Some clones in this sample may be carry-over from other donors' samples.

This clonotype showed up just a few times. The chain combines TRBV5-1 with TRBJ2-7; 8 nucleotides match TRBD1. Germline V gene sequence: CDR1 SGHRS, CDR2 YFSETQ. The CDR3 runs 17 residues. J gave up 3 bases and V 4 bases, and 15 bases lay outside the gene matches. CDR3 sequence (DNA): TGCGCCAGCAGCCAGGTCGGGACAGGAGATTCGCGCTACGAGCAGTACTTC. Protein: CASSQVGTGDSRYEQYF.

This clonotype was recorded at least ten times. The chain employs TRBV6-1 and TRBJ2-7, with TRBD2 as a possible D gene (5 bases). CDR1 and CDR2 (germline): MNHNS, SASEGT. The length of the CDR3 is 11 residues. Trimming cost V 8 bases and J 3 bases, with 8 bases left between them. CDR3 protein: CASARDYEQYF. As DNA, the CDR3 is TGTGCCAGCGCCCGGGACTACGAGCAGTACTTC.

The V call is TRBV29-1, the J call TRBJ1-1, with D possibly TRBD1 on 5 matching bases. V lost 4 bases, J lost 3 bases, and 18 bases lay in between. Looked up from germline, CDR1 is SQVTM and CDR2 is ANQGSEA. The CDR3 spans 15 residues. The CDR3 nucleotides are TGCAGCGTTGGTGAGCAGTGGGGGGGGTACACTGAAGCTTTCTTT. Translating gives CSVGEQWGGYTEAFF.

The gene calls are TRBV27 and TRBJ1-3; D gene uncertain. V was clipped by 0 bases and J by 4 bases, with 10 bases between them. Germline V gene lookup returns CDR1 MNHEY and CDR2 SMNVEV (reference sequence). The CDR3 spans 15 residues. CDR3 amino acids: CASSLSLGAGNTIYF. For the CDR3, the DNA is TGTGCCAGCAGTTTATCGCTGGGCGCCGGAAACACCATATATTTT.

This clonotype was observed at least ten times. The chain uses TRBV2 and TRBJ1-5, with 9 bases aligning to TRBD1. In germline, CDR1 is SNHLY, CDR2 FYNNEI. Trimming took 3 bases from V and 2 from J; bases not matched to a gene: 2. This CDR3 is 15 amino acids long. The CDR3 region has the DNA TGTGCCAGCAGTGAGGGACAGGGAGGCAATCAGCCCCAGCATTTT. The encoded protein is CASSEGQGGNQPQHF. The full variable domain, with the rest looked up from reference TRBV2 and TRBJ1-5, is EPEVTQTPSHQVTQMGQEVILRCVPISNHLYFYWYRQILGQKVEFLVSFYNNEISEKSEIFDDQFSVERPDGSNFTLKIRSTKLEDSAMYFCASSEGQGGNQPQHFGDGTRLSIL.

In its sample, this clonotype was seen many times. The rearrangement links TRBV20-1 to TRBJ1-1; tentative D call: TRBD1 (5 bases). V was pared by 7 bases and J by 0 bases, with 18 bases between. The CDR3 runs 15 residues. The germline V gene encodes CDR1 DFQATT and CDR2 SNEGSKA (reference sequence). This CDR3 is CSEGGRTTMNTEAFF. DNA of the CDR3: TGCAGTGAGGGCGGCAGGACAACCATGAACACTGAAGCTTTCTTT.

In regard to this clonotype: At one end the junction does not follow the germline gene, possibly because of a read error. The gene calls are TRBV6-1 and TRBJ1-2; D possibly corresponds to TRBD1 (5 bases). The CDR3 contains 15 residues. Per the germline V gene, CDR1 is MNHNS and CDR2 is SASEGT. The CDR3 reads CASSQGLGANYGYSF. The CDR3 DNA follows: TGTGCCAGCAGTCAGGGACTTGGGGCTAACTATGGCTACAGCTTC.

This clonotype was seen a handful of times. The chain recombines TRBV29-1 with TRBJ2-7, with 8 nucleotides matching TRBD1. Losses at the gene ends were 1 base for V and 2 bases for J; bases not matched to a gene: 4. Germline CDR1 reads SQVTM; CDR2 reads ANQGSEA. This CDR3 is built from 14 residues. CDR3 sequence: CSVEGPGGTYEQYF. The CDR3, as DNA: TGCAGCGTTGAAGGGCCAGGGGGCACCTACGAGCAGTACTTC.

This clonotype came up many times. This chain links TRBV5-1 with TRBJ1-2; D not resolved. The germline V gene has CDR1 SGHRS and CDR2 YFSETQ. Trimming took off 4 bases at V and 4 bases at J, with 11 bases between the two ends. This CDR3 spans 13 amino acids. CDR3 bases: TGCGCCAGCAGCGGAGGGTATGGCTATGGCTACACCTTC. Translated, it gives CASSGGYGYGYTF.

This clonotype came up many times. The rearrangement joins TRBV20-1 to TRBJ2-2; TRBD2 matches 8 bases. With 5 bases clipped from V and 6 bases from J, the junction kept 11 bases outside the gene matches. The CDR3 consists of 15 residues. CDR1 is DFQATT and CDR2 is SNEGSKA in the germline V gene (reference sequence). This CDR3 reads CSAALGTSGAGELFF. The CDR3 DNA sequence: TGCAGTGCTGCCCTGGGGACTAGTGGGGCCGGGGAGCTGTTTTTT.

This clonotype was recorded many times. The CDR3 spells CASSQVGPNYGYTF. The CDR3 region has the DNA TGTGCCAGCAGCCAAGTGGGACCTAACTATGGCTACACCTTC. V usage is TRBV3-1 and J usage is TRBJ1-2, with D perhaps matching TRBD1 (5 bases). Trimming took 1 base from V and 0 from J, leaving 6 bases between them. The CDR3 is made up of 14 amino acids. The germline CDR1 and CDR2 sequences are LGHDT and YNNKEL (reference sequence).

This chain connects TRBV28 to TRBJ2-5; TRBD1 matches 10 bases. V was clipped by 4 bases and J by 9 bases; unmatched bases: 8. CDR3 length: 14 amino acids. Germline V gives CDR1 MDHEN, CDR2 SYDVKM. CDR3 bases: TGTGCCAGCAGTTGGGGACAGGGGTCGAGGGCCCAGTACTTC. Translating gives CASSWGQGSRAQYF.

This clonotype was observed many times. The V and J genes are TRBV12-3 or TRBV12-4 and TRBJ1-1, with TRBD1 identical over 7 bases. V lost 6 bases to trimming and J lost 1 base; unmatched junction nucleotides: 5. The CDR3 extends over 14 amino acids. CDR3 protein: CASSLTGANTEAFF. In DNA, the CDR3 is TGTGCCAGCAGCCTTACAGGGGCGAACACTGAAGCTTTCTTT.

Concerning this clonotype: A read error may account for a junction end that differs from germline. The gene calls are TRBV6-1 and TRBJ1-1, with a weak D call TRBD1 (6 bases). Germline CDR1 MNHNS, CDR2 SASEGT. The CDR3 totals 17 residues. CDR3 in amino acids: CASSEARWAGEGTESFF. The CDR3 coding sequence is TGTGCCAGCAGTGAAGCTCGGTGGGCAGGGGAAGGCACTGAATCTTTCTTT.

In this sample, this clonotype turned up many times. V is TRBV4-1 and J is TRBJ2-5; 9 bases match TRBD2. CDR3 length: 16 amino acids. The V segment lost 0 bases and the J segment 1 base; nucleotides outside the gene matches: 3. Looked up from germline, CDR1 is MGHRA and CDR2 is YSYEKL. The CDR3 here is CASSQDQAGGQETQYF. CDR3 nucleotide sequence: TGCGCCAGCAGCCAAGATCAAGCGGGGGGCCAAGAGACCCAGTACTTC.

This clonotype has a handful of counts. This chain links TRBV12-3 or TRBV12-4 with TRBJ1-1; D is ambiguous. The CDR3 length is 12 residues. Trimming removed 6 bases from V and 10 bases from J, with 15 bases in between. The CDR3 DNA reads as TGTGCCAGCAGCCTGGCTCTCACGGTAGCTTTCTTT. It is translated as CASSLALTVAFF.

This clonotype was seen more than once but under ten times. The rearrangement links TRBV11-2 to TRBJ2-5, with TRBD1 identical over 8 bases. V lost 5 bases to trimming and J lost 5 bases; unmatched junction nucleotides: 4. CDR1 is SGHAT, CDR2 FQNNGV, per germline. The CDR3 is made up of 13 amino acids. In nucleotides, the CDR3 is TGTGCCAGCAGCCGGGACAGGTCCGAGACCCAGTACTTC. This encodes CASSRDRSETQYF.

This clonotype was recorded a few times. This sequence joins TRBV19 and TRBJ1-5; no firm D call. Trimming took 6 bases from V and 6 from J, leaving 15 bases between them. The CDR3 totals 14 residues. From germline, CDR1 is LNHDA and CDR2 SQIVND (reference sequence). The CDR3 sequence: CASSEYGGGQPQHF. The CDR3 coding sequence is TGTGCCAGTAGCGAATACGGTGGTGGTCAGCCCCAGCATTTT.

This clonotype was found many times. The J gene is TRBJ2-7, the V gene TRBV10-1; 11 bases match TRBD1. The CDR3 has 15 amino acids. J was trimmed by 3 bases and V by 3 bases; bases with no gene match: 4. The germline gives CDR1 WNHNN, CDR2 SYGVQD (reference sequence). This CDR3 reads CASSDPGTGGYEQYF. CDR3 nucleotides: TGCGCCAGCAGTGACCCTGGGACAGGGGGCTACGAGCAGTACTTC.

This clonotype has a count of ten or more. The rearrangement uses TRBV6-1 and TRBJ1-2; 7 bases map to TRBD1. V dropped 7 bases and J dropped 1; count of bases not matched to a gene: 6. This CDR3 is built from 14 residues. CDR1 MNHNS and CDR2 SASEGT come from the germline V gene. The CDR3 bases are TGTGCCAGCAAATACAGGGGCCTTAACTATGGCTACACCTTC. Translating gives CASKYRGLNYGYTF.

The CDR3 loop is CASSRPGGLAGELFF. DNA of the CDR3: TGTGCCAGCAGTAGGCCGGGAGGGCTAGCTGGGGAGCTGTTTTTT. The rearrangement links TRBV12-3 or TRBV12-4 to TRBJ2-2; 8 nucleotides align to TRBD2. Trimming cost V 5 bases and J 8 bases; bases outside gene matches: 10. The CDR3 contains 15 residues.

This clonotype was observed at least ten times. The V and J genes are TRBV2 and TRBJ2-7; D uncertain. Germline V gene lookup returns CDR1 SNHLY and CDR2 FYNNEI. This CDR3 spans 13 amino acids. V dropped 6 bases and J dropped 6 bases, with 15 bases sitting between them. The CDR3 here is CASRTVSPSEQYF. CDR3 in DNA: TGTGCCAGCAGAACAGTCTCCCCTTCCGAGCAGTACTTC.